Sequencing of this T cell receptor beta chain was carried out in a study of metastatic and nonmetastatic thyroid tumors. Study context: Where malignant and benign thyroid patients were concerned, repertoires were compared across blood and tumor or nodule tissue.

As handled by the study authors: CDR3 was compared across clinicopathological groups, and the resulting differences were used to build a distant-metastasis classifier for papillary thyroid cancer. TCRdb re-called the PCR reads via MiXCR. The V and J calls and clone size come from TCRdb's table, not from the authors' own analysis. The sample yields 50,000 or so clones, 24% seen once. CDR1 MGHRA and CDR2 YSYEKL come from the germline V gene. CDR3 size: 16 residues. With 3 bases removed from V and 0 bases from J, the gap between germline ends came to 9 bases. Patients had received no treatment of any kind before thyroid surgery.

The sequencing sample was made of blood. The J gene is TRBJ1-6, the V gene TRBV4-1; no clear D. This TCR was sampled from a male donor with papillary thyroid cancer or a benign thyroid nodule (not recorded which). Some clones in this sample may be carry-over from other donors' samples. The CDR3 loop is CASSQPVSSYNSPLHF. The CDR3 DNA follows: TGCGCCAGCAGCCAGCCGGTGAGCTCCTATAATTCACCCCTCCACTTT.